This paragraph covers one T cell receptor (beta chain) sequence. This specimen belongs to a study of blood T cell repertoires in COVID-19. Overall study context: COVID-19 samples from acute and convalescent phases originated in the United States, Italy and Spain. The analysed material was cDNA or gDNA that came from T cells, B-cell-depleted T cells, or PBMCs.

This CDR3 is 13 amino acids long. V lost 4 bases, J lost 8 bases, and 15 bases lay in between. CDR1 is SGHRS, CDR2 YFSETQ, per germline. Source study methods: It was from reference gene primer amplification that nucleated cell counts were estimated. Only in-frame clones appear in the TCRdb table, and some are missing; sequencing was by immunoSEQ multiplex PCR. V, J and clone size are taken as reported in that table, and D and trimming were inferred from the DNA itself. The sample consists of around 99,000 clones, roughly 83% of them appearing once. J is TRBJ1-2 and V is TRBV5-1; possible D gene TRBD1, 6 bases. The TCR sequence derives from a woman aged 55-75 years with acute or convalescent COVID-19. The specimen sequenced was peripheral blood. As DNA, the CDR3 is TGCGCCAGCAGCAAGGACAGCTCAGGGGGCTACACCTTC. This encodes CASSKDSSGGYTF.